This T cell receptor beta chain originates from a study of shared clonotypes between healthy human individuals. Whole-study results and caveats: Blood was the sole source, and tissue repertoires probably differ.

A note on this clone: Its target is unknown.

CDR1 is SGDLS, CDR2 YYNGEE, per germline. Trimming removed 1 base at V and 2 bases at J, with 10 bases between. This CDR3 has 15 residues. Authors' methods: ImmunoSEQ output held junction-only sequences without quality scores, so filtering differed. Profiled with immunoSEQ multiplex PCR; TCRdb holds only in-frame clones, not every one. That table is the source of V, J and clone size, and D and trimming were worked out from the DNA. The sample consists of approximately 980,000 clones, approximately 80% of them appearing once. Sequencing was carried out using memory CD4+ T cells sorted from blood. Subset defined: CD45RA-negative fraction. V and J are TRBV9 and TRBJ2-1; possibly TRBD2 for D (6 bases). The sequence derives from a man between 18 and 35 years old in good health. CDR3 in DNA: TGTGCCAGCAGCGTATCTGGGGGGACCTACAATGAGCAGTTCTTC. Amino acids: CASSVSGGTYNEQFF.